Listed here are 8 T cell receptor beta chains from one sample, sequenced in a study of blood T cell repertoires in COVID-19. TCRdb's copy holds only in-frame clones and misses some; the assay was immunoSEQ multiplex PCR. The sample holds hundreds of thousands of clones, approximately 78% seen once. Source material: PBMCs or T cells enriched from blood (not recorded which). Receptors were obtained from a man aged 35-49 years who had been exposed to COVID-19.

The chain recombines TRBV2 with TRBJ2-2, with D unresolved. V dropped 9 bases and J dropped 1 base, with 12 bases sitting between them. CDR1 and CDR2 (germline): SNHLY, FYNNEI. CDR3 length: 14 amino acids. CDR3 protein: CASRPPRNTGELFF. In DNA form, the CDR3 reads TGTGCCAGTCGACCCCCTAGGAACACCGGGGAGCTGTTTTTT.

CDR3 in DNA: TGTGCCAGCAGTTTAGGGCAGAATCAGCCCCAGCATTTT. This translates into CASSLGQNQPQHF. The chain uses TRBV12-3 or TRBV12-4 and TRBJ1-5, with no clear D. The V end was cut by 1 base, the J end by 4 bases, with 5 bases between. The CDR3 contains 13 residues.

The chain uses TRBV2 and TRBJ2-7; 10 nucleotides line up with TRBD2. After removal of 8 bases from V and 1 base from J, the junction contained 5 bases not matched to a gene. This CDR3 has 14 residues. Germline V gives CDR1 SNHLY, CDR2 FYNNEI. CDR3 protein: CASRTSGRSYEQYF. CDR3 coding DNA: TGTGCCAGCCGGACTAGCGGAAGGTCCTACGAGCAGTACTTC.

The CDR3 loop is CASSGASSRGNQPQHF. The CDR3 DNA follows: TGTGCCAGCAGTGGGGCTTCCTCGCGGGGCAATCAGCCCCAGCATTTT. The J gene is TRBJ1-5, the V gene TRBV25-1; D uncertain. V shed 4 bases and J shed 2 bases, with 15 bases lying between them. The CDR3 spans 16 residues. The germline CDR1 and CDR2 sequences are MGHDK and SYGVNS.

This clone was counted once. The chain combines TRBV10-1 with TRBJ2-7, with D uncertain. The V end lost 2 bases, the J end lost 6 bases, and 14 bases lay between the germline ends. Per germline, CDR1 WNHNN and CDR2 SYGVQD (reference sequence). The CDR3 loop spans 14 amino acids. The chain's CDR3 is CASSESSVAGEQYF. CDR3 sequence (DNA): TGCGCCAGCAGTGAGAGTTCGGTTGCTGGCGAGCAGTACTTC.

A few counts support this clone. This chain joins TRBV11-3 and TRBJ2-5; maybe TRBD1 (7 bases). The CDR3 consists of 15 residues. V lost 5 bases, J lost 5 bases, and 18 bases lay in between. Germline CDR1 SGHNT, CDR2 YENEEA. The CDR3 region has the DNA TGTGCCAGCAGCCGGAGGGCGCAGGGGGTGGAGACCCAGTACTTC. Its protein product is CASSRRAQGVETQYF.

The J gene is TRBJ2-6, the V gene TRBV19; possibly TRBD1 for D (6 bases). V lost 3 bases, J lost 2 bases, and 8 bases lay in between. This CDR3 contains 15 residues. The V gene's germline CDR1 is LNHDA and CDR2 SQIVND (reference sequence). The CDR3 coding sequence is TGTGCCAGTAGTATCGCAGGGGCTGGGGCCAACGTCCTGACTTTC. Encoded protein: CASSIAGAGANVLTF.

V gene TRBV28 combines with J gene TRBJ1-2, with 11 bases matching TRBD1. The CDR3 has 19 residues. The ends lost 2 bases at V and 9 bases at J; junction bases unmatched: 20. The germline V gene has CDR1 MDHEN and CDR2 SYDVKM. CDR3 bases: TGTGCCAGCAGTTTAATGCCATGGACAGGGGGCCAGGTGAGGCGTAGCTACACCTTC. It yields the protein CASSLMPWTGGQVRRSYTF.